The TCR beta chain under discussion was sequenced for a study of T cell responses to AZD1222 COVID-19 vaccine. Study-wide results and limits: Of spike-specific TCRs, nearly half reportedly target regions left unmutated in variants. Among those given AZD1222, only 6 or 7 were seropositive at baseline. Spike-spanning, vaccine-associated CD4 TCRs were dominant at 160-218 and 743-854. Vaccination with two AZD1222 doses was followed by a rise in Spike-specific TCR breadth and depth.

On this clone itself: Its target is unknown.

CDR1 and CDR2 from the germline V gene are SGHRS and YFSETQ. The CDR3 totals 15 residues. V was clipped by 7 bases and J by 4 bases, with 17 bases between them. The data were produced by immunoSEQ multiplex PCR, yet TCRdb's version contains in-frame clones alone and is incomplete. Of roughly 190,000 clones in the sample, 90% to 95% were seen once. The chain links TRBV5-1 to TRBJ1-4; D is possibly TRBD1 (5 bases). The material sequenced was peripheral blood, taken 28 days after the second dose of the MenACWY control vaccine. The TCR was taken from an adult who received the MenACWY meningococcal vaccine as a control. The CDR3 reads CASQEGPTINEKLFF. In DNA form, the CDR3 reads TGCGCCAGCCAGGAGGGGCCGACTATTAATGAAAAACTGTTTTTT. Variable domain in full (rest from reference TRBV5-1 and TRBJ1-4): KAGVTQTPRYLIKTRGQQVTLSCSPISGHRSVSWYQQTPGQGLQFLFEYFSETQRNKGNFPGRFSGRQFSNSRSEMNVSTLELGDSALYLCASQEGPTINEKLFFGSGTQLSVL.